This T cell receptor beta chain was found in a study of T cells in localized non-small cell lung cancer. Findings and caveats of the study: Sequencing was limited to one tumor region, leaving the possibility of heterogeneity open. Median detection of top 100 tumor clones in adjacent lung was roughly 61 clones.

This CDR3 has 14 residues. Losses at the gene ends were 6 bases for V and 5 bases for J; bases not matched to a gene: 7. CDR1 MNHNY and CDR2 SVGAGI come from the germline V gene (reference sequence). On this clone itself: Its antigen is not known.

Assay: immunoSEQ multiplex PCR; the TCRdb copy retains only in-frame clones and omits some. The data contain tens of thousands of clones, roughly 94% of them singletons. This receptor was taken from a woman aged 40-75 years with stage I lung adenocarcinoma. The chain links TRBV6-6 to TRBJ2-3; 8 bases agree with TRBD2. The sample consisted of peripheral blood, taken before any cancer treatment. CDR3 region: CASRGLGGLDTQYF. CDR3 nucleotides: TGTGCCAGCAGGGGACTAGGTGGGTTAGATACGCAGTATTTT.